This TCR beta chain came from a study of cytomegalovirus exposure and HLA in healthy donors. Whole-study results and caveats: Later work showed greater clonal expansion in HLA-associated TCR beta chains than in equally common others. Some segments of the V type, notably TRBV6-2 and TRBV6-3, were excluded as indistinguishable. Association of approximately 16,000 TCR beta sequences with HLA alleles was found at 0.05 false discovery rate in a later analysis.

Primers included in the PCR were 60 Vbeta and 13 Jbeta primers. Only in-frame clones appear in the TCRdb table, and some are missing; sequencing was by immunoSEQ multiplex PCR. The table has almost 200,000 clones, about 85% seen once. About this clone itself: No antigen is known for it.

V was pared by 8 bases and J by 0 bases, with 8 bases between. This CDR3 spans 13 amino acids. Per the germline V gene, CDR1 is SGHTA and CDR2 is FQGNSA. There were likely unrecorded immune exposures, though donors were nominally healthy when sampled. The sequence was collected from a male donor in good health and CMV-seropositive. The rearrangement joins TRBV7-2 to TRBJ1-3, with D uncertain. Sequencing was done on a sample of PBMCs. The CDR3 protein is CASGTRSGNTIYF. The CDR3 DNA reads TGTGCCAGCGGCACCCGCTCTGGAAACACCATATATTTT.